This T cell receptor (beta chain) was recovered during a study of lymphopenia after photon versus proton radiotherapy. CDR1 and CDR2 from the germline V gene are GTSNPN and SVGIG (reference sequence). The CDR3 covers 15 residues. Unmatched junction bases numbered 10, after V lost 2 bases and J lost 4 bases. Study-level results: Authors raise, but do not show, better survival with proton therapy. Under photons, naive T cells and diversity fell while effector/memory populations rose. Post-nadir TCR diversity decline inversely tracked overall survival among those who died.

Some clones are missing from TCRdb's copy, which holds only in-frame ones; the method was immunoSEQ multiplex PCR. The table lists roughly 64,000 clones, approximately 86% of them singletons. As regards this clone: The target antigen is unknown.

The sample consisted of peripheral blood, taken from a patient treated with proton-based radiotherapy. The gene calls are TRBV30 and TRBJ1-2; TRBD1 aligns across 7 bases. The receptor was isolated from an elderly man with esophageal cancer. The CDR3 DNA reads as TGTGCCTGGAGTCTCGACAGGGTACTTTTCTATGGCTACACCTTC. This codes for CAWSLDRVLFYGYTF.